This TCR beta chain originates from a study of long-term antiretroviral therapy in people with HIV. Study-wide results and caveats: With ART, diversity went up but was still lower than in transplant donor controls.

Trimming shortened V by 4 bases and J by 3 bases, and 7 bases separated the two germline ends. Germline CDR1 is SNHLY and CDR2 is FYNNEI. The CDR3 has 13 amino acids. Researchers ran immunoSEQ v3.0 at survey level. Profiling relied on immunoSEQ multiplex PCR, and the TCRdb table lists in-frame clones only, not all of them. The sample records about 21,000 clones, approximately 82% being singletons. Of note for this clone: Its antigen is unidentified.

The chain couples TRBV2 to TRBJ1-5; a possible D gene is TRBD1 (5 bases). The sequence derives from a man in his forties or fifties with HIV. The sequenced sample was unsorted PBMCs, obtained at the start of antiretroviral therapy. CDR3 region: CASSGQSNQPQHF. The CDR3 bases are TGTGCCAGCAGTGGACAGTCCAATCAGCCCCAGCATTTT.